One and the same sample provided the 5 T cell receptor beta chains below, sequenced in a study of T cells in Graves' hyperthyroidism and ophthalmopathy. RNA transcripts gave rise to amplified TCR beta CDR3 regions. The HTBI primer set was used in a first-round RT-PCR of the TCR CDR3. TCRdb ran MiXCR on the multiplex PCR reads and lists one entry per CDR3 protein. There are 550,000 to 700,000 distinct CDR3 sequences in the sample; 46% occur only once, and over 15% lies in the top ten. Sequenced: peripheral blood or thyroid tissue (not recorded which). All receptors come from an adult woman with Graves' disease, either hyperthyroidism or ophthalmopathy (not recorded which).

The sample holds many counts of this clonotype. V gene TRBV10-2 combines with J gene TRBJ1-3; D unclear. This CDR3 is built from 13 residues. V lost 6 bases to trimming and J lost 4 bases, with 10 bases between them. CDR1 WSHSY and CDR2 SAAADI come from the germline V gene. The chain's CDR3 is CASSRGKGNTIYF. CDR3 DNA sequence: TGCGCCAGCAGCCGCGGAAAGGGAAACACCATATATTTT.

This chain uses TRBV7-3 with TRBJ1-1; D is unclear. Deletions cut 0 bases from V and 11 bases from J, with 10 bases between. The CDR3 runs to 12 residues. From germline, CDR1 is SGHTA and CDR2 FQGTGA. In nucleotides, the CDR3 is TGTGCCAGCAGCTTAACGACGGCCGGGGCTTTCTTT. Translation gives CASSLTTAGAFF.

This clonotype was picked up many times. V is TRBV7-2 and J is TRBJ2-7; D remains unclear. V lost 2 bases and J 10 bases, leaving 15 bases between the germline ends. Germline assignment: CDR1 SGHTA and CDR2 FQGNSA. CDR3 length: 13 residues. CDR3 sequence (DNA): TGTGCCAGCAGCTTAAGGTTCGGGTCGCAACAGTACTTC. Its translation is CASSLRFGSQQYF. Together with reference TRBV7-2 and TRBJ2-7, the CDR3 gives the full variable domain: GAGVSQSPSNKVTEKGKDVELRCDPISGHTALYWYRQSLGQGLEFLIYFQGNSAPDKSGLPSDRFSAERTGGSVSTLTIQRTQQEDSAVYLCASSLRFGSQQYFGPGTRLTVT.

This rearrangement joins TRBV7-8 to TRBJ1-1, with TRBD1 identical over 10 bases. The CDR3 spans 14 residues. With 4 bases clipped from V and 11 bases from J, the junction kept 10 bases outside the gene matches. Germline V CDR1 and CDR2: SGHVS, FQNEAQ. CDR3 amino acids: CASSYRRQGALAFF. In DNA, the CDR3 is TGTGCCAGCAGCTACCGGAGACAGGGGGCTTTGGCTTTCTTT.

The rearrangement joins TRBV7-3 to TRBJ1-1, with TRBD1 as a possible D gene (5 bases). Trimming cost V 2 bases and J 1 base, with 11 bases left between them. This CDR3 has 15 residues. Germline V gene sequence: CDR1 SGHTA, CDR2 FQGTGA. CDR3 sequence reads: CASSLYAGGNTEAFF. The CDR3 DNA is TGTGCCAGCAGCTTATACGCCGGGGGGAACACTGAAGCTTTCTTT.